In this sample, the clone carrying this T cell receptor (beta chain) turned up once. CDR3 size: 11 residues. V was shortened by 4 bases and J by 8 bases, with 6 bases between the two germline ends. Per germline, CDR1 SGHAT and CDR2 FQNNGV. Data came from immunoSEQ multiplex PCR; TCRdb stores just in-frame clones and leaves some out. The data hold 100,000 to 150,000 clones, with about 90% observed a single time. This sample is drawn from a study of control samples from healthy donors and cancer patients. V usage is TRBV11-2 and J usage is TRBJ2-1, with D unclear. This TCR was sampled from a woman between 45 and 60 years old in good health. The sequenced material came from blood. CDR3: CASSSLDEQFF. In DNA, the CDR3 is TGTGCCAGCAGCTCCCTGGATGAGCAGTTCTTC.